The rows below give T cell receptor beta chains drawn from one sample of a study of cytomegalovirus exposure and HLA in healthy donors. The method was immunoSEQ multiplex PCR; TCRdb's version includes in-frame clones alone and lacks a portion of them. This table has some 130,000 clones, 60% to 80% appearing once. What was sequenced was PBMCs. All receptors come from a female donor in good health and CMV-seronegative. Each CDR3 is given with its conserved first and last residue. The order of the fields is D gene, clone size, J gene, V gene, CDR3 length, CDR3 DNA, CDR3 protein. A D gene is named only where the DNA matches it firmly. Some rows have no size entry. The others give once, few or many, or a class for an expanded clone.

d_call: .
clone_size: .
j_call: TRBJ1-1
v_call: TRBV28
cdr3_length: 15
cdr3_nt: TGTGCCAGCTCGTCGGGACGCCCCGGGAGGACTGAAGCTTTCTTT
cdr3_aa: CASSSGRPGRTEAFF

d_call: TRBD2
clone_size: .
j_call: TRBJ2-1
v_call: TRBV5-5
cdr3_length: 14
cdr3_nt: TGTGCCAGCAGCGGGGGACTAGCGGGAGAGTATCAGTTCTTC
cdr3_aa: CASSGGLAGEYQFF

d_call: .
clone_size: .
j_call: TRBJ1-3
v_call: TRBV6-1
cdr3_length: 17
cdr3_nt: TGTGCCAGCAGTGAATATGCCGGGACATCCAACCGAAACACCATATATTTT
cdr3_aa: CASSEYAGTSNRNTIYF

d_call: .
clone_size: .
j_call: TRBJ2-7
v_call: TRBV6-1
cdr3_length: 14
cdr3_nt: TGTGCCAGCAGTGAGGCAGGGGCTTTGTCCGAGCAGTACTTC
cdr3_aa: CASSEAGALSEQYF

d_call: TRBD1
clone_size: few
j_call: TRBJ1-2
v_call: TRBV19
cdr3_length: 14
cdr3_nt: TGTGCCAGTAGTCTTCGGGACAGGGTGCGAGGCTACACCTTC
cdr3_aa: CASSLRDRVRGYTF

d_call: TRBD1
clone_size: .
j_call: TRBJ2-7
v_call: TRBV6-5
cdr3_length: 15
cdr3_nt: TGTGCCAGCAGGTATCAGGGACAGAGCTCCTACGAGCAGTACTTC
cdr3_aa: CASRYQGQSSYEQYF

d_call: TRBD1
clone_size: .
j_call: TRBJ1-2
v_call: TRBV28
cdr3_length: 13
cdr3_nt: TGTGCCAGCAGGGGACAGGGAAACTATGGCTACACCTTC
cdr3_aa: CASRGQGNYGYTF

d_call: .
clone_size: .
j_call: TRBJ1-2
v_call: TRBV6-5
cdr3_length: 13
cdr3_nt: TGTGCCAGCAGTTACGACTCTAACTATGGCTACACCTTC
cdr3_aa: CASSYDSNYGYTF

d_call: .
clone_size: few
j_call: TRBJ2-7
v_call: TRBV6-5
cdr3_length: 15
cdr3_nt: TGTGCCAGCAGTTACGCTAACAGGGACGGCTACGAGCAGTACTTC
cdr3_aa: CASSYANRDGYEQYF

d_call: .
clone_size: .
j_call: TRBJ1-2
v_call: TRBV2
cdr3_length: 13
cdr3_nt: TGTGCCAGCACCCAACCCGCCGCCGAGGACTACACCTTC
cdr3_aa: CASTQPAAEDYTF

d_call: TRBD1
clone_size: once
j_call: TRBJ2-5
v_call: TRBV5-1
cdr3_length: 14
cdr3_nt: TGCGCCAGCAGAAATGGACAGGGGGAAGAGACCCAGTACTTC
cdr3_aa: CASRNGQGEETQYF

d_call: TRBD1
clone_size: .
j_call: TRBJ1-1
v_call: TRBV27
cdr3_length: 16
cdr3_nt: TGTGCCAGCAGTACCCGACAGGGCGTACCGAACACTGAAGCTTTCTTT
cdr3_aa: CASSTRQGVPNTEAFF

d_call: .
clone_size: few
j_call: TRBJ2-5
v_call: TRBV27
cdr3_length: 15
cdr3_nt: TGTGCCAGCAGTCACCGAGCAGGGTATCAAGAGACCCAGTACTTC
cdr3_aa: CASSHRAGYQETQYF

d_call: TRBD1
clone_size: .
j_call: TRBJ1-5
v_call: TRBV5-1
cdr3_length: 14
cdr3_nt: TGCGCCAGCAGCCAGGGACAGGTGGACCAGCCCCAGCATTTT
cdr3_aa: CASSQGQVDQPQHF

d_call: .
clone_size: .
j_call: TRBJ2-1
v_call: TRBV14
cdr3_length: 13
cdr3_nt: TGTGCCAGCAGCCAAGATTTAGGCACAGGGTCGTTCTTC
cdr3_aa: CASSQDLGTGSFF

d_call: .
clone_size: .
j_call: TRBJ1-2
v_call: TRBV4-3
cdr3_length: 15
cdr3_nt: TGCGCCAGCAGCCAAGATCGAACAGCCCGCTATGGCTACACCTTC
cdr3_aa: CASSQDRTARYGYTF

d_call: TRBD2
clone_size: .
j_call: TRBJ2-2
v_call: TRBV19
cdr3_length: 14
cdr3_nt: TGTGCCAGTAGGCTAGCGGAGAACACCGGGGAGCTGTTTTTT
cdr3_aa: CASRLAENTGELFF

d_call: .
clone_size: .
j_call: TRBJ2-3
v_call: TRBV21-1
cdr3_length: 19
cdr3_nt: TGTGCCAGCAGCAAATCACCCTCAGGCAGCGGGAGGTCGGAAGATACGCAGTATTTT
cdr3_aa: CASSKSPSGSGRSEDTQYF

d_call: TRBD2
clone_size: .
j_call: TRBJ2-1
v_call: TRBV7-3
cdr3_length: 18
cdr3_nt: TGTGCCAGCAGCCCCTTGCCCAGGGCTAGCGGGAGGGGCTTGAAGCAGTTCTTC
cdr3_aa: CASSPLPRASGRGLKQFF

d_call: .
clone_size: few
j_call: TRBJ1-5
v_call: TRBV7-8
cdr3_length: 18
cdr3_nt: TGTGCCAGCAGCTTAGGAAGGGCAGGGTTTCCCACAAATCAGCCCCAGCATTTT
cdr3_aa: CASSLGRAGFPTNQPQHF

d_call: TRBD2
clone_size: .
j_call: TRBJ2-7
v_call: TRBV28
cdr3_length: 15
cdr3_nt: TGTGCCAGCAGTTTAAGGGTAGCGGGAGGGAACGAGCAGTACTTC
cdr3_aa: CASSLRVAGGNEQYF

d_call: TRBD2
clone_size: .
j_call: TRBJ2-1
v_call: TRBV29-1
cdr3_length: 18
cdr3_nt: TGCAGCGTTGAAGACGAGGGACTAGCGGGAGTCGCCGGCGGGGGGCAGTTCTTC
cdr3_aa: CSVEDEGLAGVAGGGQFF

d_call: TRBD1
clone_size: few
j_call: TRBJ1-1
v_call: TRBV7-8
cdr3_length: 15
cdr3_nt: TGTGCCAGCAGCTCCTGGACAGGGGGCCTTCCTGAAGCTTTCTTT
cdr3_aa: CASSSWTGGLPEAFF

d_call: TRBD1
clone_size: .
j_call: TRBJ1-2
v_call: TRBV9
cdr3_length: 15
cdr3_nt: TGTGCCAGCAGCGTAGGTGGACAGGGGGGGCATGGCTACACCTTC
cdr3_aa: CASSVGGQGGHGYTF

d_call: .
clone_size: .
j_call: TRBJ1-2
v_call: TRBV30
cdr3_length: 14
cdr3_nt: TGTGCCTGGAGTGTACCCTTCAGGGTTACGCGCTACACCTTC
cdr3_aa: CAWSVPFRVTRYTF

d_call: TRBD1
clone_size: .
j_call: TRBJ1-2
v_call: TRBV5-5
cdr3_length: 16
cdr3_nt: TGTGCCAGCAGCGCACGGACAGGGGGCGACAACTATGGCTACACCTTC
cdr3_aa: CASSARTGGDNYGYTF

d_call: TRBD1
clone_size: .
j_call: TRBJ1-2
v_call: TRBV5-6
cdr3_length: 13
cdr3_nt: TGTGCCAGCAGCTCGACAGGGGTGGATGGCTACACCTTC
cdr3_aa: CASSSTGVDGYTF

d_call: .
clone_size: once
j_call: TRBJ2-7
v_call: TRBV29-1
cdr3_length: 12
cdr3_nt: TGCAGCGTTGAAGTGGGGGGATTCGAGCAGTACTTC
cdr3_aa: CSVEVGGFEQYF

d_call: .
clone_size: .
j_call: TRBJ1-4
v_call: TRBV2
cdr3_length: 16
cdr3_nt: TGTGCCAGCAGCGACGGCGGGCCCTCAACTAATGAAAAACTGTTTTTT
cdr3_aa: CASSDGGPSTNEKLFF

d_call: TRBD2
clone_size: .
j_call: TRBJ2-1
v_call: TRBV6-1
cdr3_length: 17
cdr3_nt: TGTGCCAGCAGTGGACAAACTAGCGGGAGCGTCTACAATGAGCAGTTCTTC
cdr3_aa: CASSGQTSGSVYNEQFF

d_call: .
clone_size: .
j_call: TRBJ2-7
v_call: TRBV5-6
cdr3_length: 13
cdr3_nt: TGTGCCAGCAGCTTGGACAGGTCCTACGAGCAGTACTTC
cdr3_aa: CASSLDRSYEQYF

d_call: .
clone_size: .
j_call: TRBJ2-5
v_call: TRBV7-9
cdr3_length: 17
cdr3_nt: TGTGCCAGCCTGCATAAGGGAAGCGGACCTAGGTGGGAGACCCAGTACTTC
cdr3_aa: CASLHKGSGPRWETQYF

d_call: .
clone_size: .
j_call: TRBJ2-7
v_call: TRBV27
cdr3_length: 14
cdr3_nt: TGTGCCAGCAGTTTCATGACAGGTTCCTACGAGCAGTACTTC
cdr3_aa: CASSFMTGSYEQYF

d_call: .
clone_size: .
j_call: TRBJ1-5
v_call: TRBV5-4
cdr3_length: 15
cdr3_nt: TGTGCCAGCAGCTTGGATGGCAGTGGCAATCAGCCCCAGCATTTT
cdr3_aa: CASSLDGSGNQPQHF

d_call: TRBD1
clone_size: few
j_call: TRBJ2-2
v_call: TRBV6-6
cdr3_length: 13
cdr3_nt: TGTGCCAGCCGGGACAGTAACACCGGGGAGCTGTTTTTT
cdr3_aa: CASRDSNTGELFF

d_call: TRBD2
clone_size: .
j_call: TRBJ2-2
v_call: TRBV7-3
cdr3_length: 15
cdr3_nt: TGTGCCAGCAGCTTCAGCGGCGGGAGTTCCGGGGAGCTGTTTTTT
cdr3_aa: CASSFSGGSSGELFF

d_call: TRBD1
clone_size: .
j_call: TRBJ1-2
v_call: TRBV5-1
cdr3_length: 14
cdr3_nt: TGCGCCAGCAGCTCCACAGGGGGCAACTATGGCTACACCTTC
cdr3_aa: CASSSTGGNYGYTF

d_call: .
clone_size: .
j_call: TRBJ2-7
v_call: TRBV7-8
cdr3_length: 13
cdr3_nt: TGTGCCAGCAGCTTATCCGACAGGTACGAGCAGTACTTC
cdr3_aa: CASSLSDRYEQYF

d_call: TRBD2
clone_size: .
j_call: TRBJ2-3
v_call: TRBV27
cdr3_length: 16
cdr3_nt: TGTGCCAGCAGTCTGACTAGCGGGATGAGCACAGATACGCAGTATTTT
cdr3_aa: CASSLTSGMSTDTQYF